This T cell receptor beta chain was sequenced during a study of monozygotic twins with inflammatory bowel disease. The CDR3 is 14 amino acids. cDNA for each sample came from eight separate reactions. TCRdb derives one entry per CDR3 protein from the 5' RACE reads, leaving out DNA. The listing records around 99,000 distinct CDR3 sequences. The TCR sequence derives from a human donor with ulcerative colitis or Crohn's disease, or a healthy co-twin of an affected twin (not recorded which). The sequenced sample consisted of blood. The chain combines TRBV12-3 or TRBV12-4 with TRBJ1-1. The CDR3 protein is CASSLDGPQTEAFF.